Listed here are 2 T cell receptor beta chains from one sample, sequenced in a study of blood T cell repertoires in COVID-19. Clones were sequenced by immunoSEQ multiplex PCR, and TCRdb holds only the in-frame ones, with some missing. Here the sample spans about 160,000 clones, 85% to 90% being singletons. The sequencing sample was made of peripheral blood. These receptors originate from a woman between 70 and 85 years old with COVID-19, enrolled during active disease.

This rearrangement joins TRBV30 to TRBJ1-2, with 10 bases fitting TRBD1. Per the germline V gene, CDR1 is GTSNPN and CDR2 is SVGIG (reference sequence). V lost 4 bases to trimming and J lost 8 bases; unmatched junction nucleotides: 4. The CDR3 covers 12 residues. The CDR3, as DNA: TGTGCCTGGAAACCGACAGGGGGCGGCTACACCTTC. It is translated as CAWKPTGGGYTF.

The rearrangement links TRBV28 to TRBJ1-4; TRBD1 agrees at 7 bases. CDR1 is MDHEN and CDR2 is SYDVKM in the germline V gene. V lost 6 bases and J lost 0; bases outside the gene matches: 10. This CDR3 comprises 17 residues. The CDR3 sequence: CASSPGQFHATNEKLFF. CDR3 nucleotide sequence: TGTGCCAGCAGCCCGGGACAGTTCCATGCAACTAATGAAAAACTGTTTTTT.